The clone carrying this T cell receptor beta chain was seen only a few times. The sample comes from a study of blood T cell repertoires in COVID-19. Turning to the study itself: Donors in the United States, Italy and Spain gave samples during acute or convalescent COVID-19. T cells, B-cell-depleted T cells, or PBMCs supplied cDNA or gDNA.

Trimming took 4 bases from V and 1 from J, leaving 11 bases between them. This CDR3 has 15 residues. Germline loops: CDR1 SNHLY, CDR2 FYNNEI. Original data processing: Amplification of reference gene primers provided the estimated nucleated cell counts. Produced via immunoSEQ multiplex PCR; TCRdb's table is partial and in-frame only. V, J and clone size were drawn from that table, and D and trimming were deduced from the DNA. The sample shows 150,000 to 200,000 clones, roughly nine tenths of them seen only once. Input material: peripheral blood. V is TRBV2 and J is TRBJ1-5, with D possibly being TRBD1 (6 bases). The sequence was obtained from a man aged 65 to 79 with active or convalescent COVID-19. Here the CDR3 reads CASSGGGSSNQPQHF. CDR3 nucleotide sequence: TGTGCCAGCAGTGGGGGGGGCAGCAGCAATCAGCCCCAGCATTTT.